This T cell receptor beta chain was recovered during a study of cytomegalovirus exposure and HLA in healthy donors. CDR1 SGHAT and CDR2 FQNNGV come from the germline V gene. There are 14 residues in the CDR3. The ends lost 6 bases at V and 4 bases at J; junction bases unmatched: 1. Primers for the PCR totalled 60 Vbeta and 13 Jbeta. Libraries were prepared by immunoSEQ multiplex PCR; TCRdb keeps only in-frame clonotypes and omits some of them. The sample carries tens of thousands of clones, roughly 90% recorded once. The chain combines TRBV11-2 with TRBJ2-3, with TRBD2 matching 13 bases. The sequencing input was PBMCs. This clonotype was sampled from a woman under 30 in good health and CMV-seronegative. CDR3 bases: TGTGCCAGCAGACTAGCGGGAGGGCCAGATACGCAGTATTTT. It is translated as CASRLAGGPDTQYF.